Listed below are T cell receptor beta chains from one sample, sequenced in a study of PD-L1 blockade in urothelial cancer. This table comes from immunoSEQ multiplex PCR, and its TCRdb copy is limited to in-frame clones, with some not included. The table lists tens of thousands of clones, about 86% of them singletons. The sequences come from PBMCs, collected around atezolizumab (anti-PD-L1) treatment. The receptors were gathered from a man aged 50-59 years with urothelial cancer. The CDR3 runs from the conserved cysteine through the conserved F or W. A D gene is named only where the DNA matches it firmly. Clone size is stated in some rows and not others, as once, few, many or a class when expanded.

d_gene: TRBD1
v_gene: TRBV19
j_gene: TRBJ2-6
abundance: once
CDR3aa: CASSPIQPFGQGRSGANVLTF
CDR3nt: TGTGCCAGTAGTCCGATACAACCCTTCGGACAGGGGAGGTCTGGGGCCAACGTCCTGACTTTC

d_gene: TRBD1
v_gene: TRBV5-4
j_gene: TRBJ1-2
abundance: NA
CDR3aa: CASSAPGQAIYGYTF
CDR3nt: TGTGCCAGCAGCGCTCCGGGACAGGCTATCTATGGCTACACCTTC

d_gene: TRBD1
v_gene: TRBV19
j_gene: TRBJ2-7
abundance: NA
CDR3aa: CASSRDRGAYEQYF
CDR3nt: TGTGCCAGTAGTAGAGACAGGGGAGCCTACGAGCAGTACTTC

d_gene: NA
v_gene: TRBV30
j_gene: TRBJ2-7
abundance: NA
CDR3aa: CAWQRRGVYYEQYF
CDR3nt: TGTGCCTGGCAGAGGCGGGGAGTTTACTACGAGCAGTACTTC

d_gene: NA
v_gene: TRBV28
j_gene: TRBJ1-6
abundance: NA
CDR3aa: CASSPPDSIWDSPLHF
CDR3nt: TGTGCCAGCAGTCCCCCCGACAGTATTTGGGATTCACCCCTCCACTTT

d_gene: NA
v_gene: TRBV28
j_gene: TRBJ1-3
abundance: NA
CDR3aa: CASSLSRRNTIYF
CDR3nt: TGTGCCAGCAGTTTATCCAGGAGAAACACCATATATTTT

d_gene: TRBD1
v_gene: TRBV5-1
j_gene: TRBJ1-3
abundance: NA
CDR3aa: CASSDTGGINTIYF
CDR3nt: TGCGCCAGCAGCGATACAGGGGGTATCAACACCATATATTTT

d_gene: NA
v_gene: TRBV7-9
j_gene: TRBJ2-1
abundance: few
CDR3aa: CASSSTGTLSSYNEQFF
CDR3nt: TGTGCCAGCAGCTCGACCGGGACTCTGAGCTCCTACAATGAGCAGTTCTTC

d_gene: NA
v_gene: TRBV7-2
j_gene: TRBJ1-5
abundance: NA
CDR3aa: CASSLAGGGNQPQHF
CDR3nt: TGTGCCAGCAGCTTAGCAGGGGGTGGCAATCAGCCCCAGCATTTT

d_gene: NA
v_gene: TRBV5-1
j_gene: TRBJ2-7
abundance: NA
CDR3aa: CASSLGPGSYEQYF
CDR3nt: TGCGCCAGCAGCTTGGGGCCCGGGTCCTACGAGCAGTACTTC

d_gene: NA
v_gene: TRBV14
j_gene: TRBJ1-4
abundance: NA
CDR3aa: CASSHVLQNEKLFF
CDR3nt: TGTGCCAGCAGCCATGTCTTGCAGAATGAAAAACTGTTTTTT

d_gene: NA
v_gene: TRBV6-4
j_gene: TRBJ2-7
abundance: NA
CDR3aa: CASSLARGREQYF
CDR3nt: TGTGCCAGCAGCCTGGCCCGCGGGCGCGAGCAGTACTTC

d_gene: TRBD1
v_gene: TRBV15
j_gene: TRBJ1-5
abundance: NA
CDR3aa: CATSRTGDNQPQHF
CDR3nt: TGTGCCACCAGCAGGACAGGGGATAATCAGCCCCAGCATTTT

d_gene: NA
v_gene: TRBV5-1
j_gene: TRBJ2-1
abundance: NA
CDR3aa: CASSETKSSYNEQFF
CDR3nt: TGCGCCAGCAGCGAAACTAAGAGCTCCTACAATGAGCAGTTCTTC

d_gene: TRBD1
v_gene: TRBV18
j_gene: TRBJ1-3
abundance: NA
CDR3aa: CASSPGQDSGNTIYF
CDR3nt: TGTGCCAGCTCACCGGGACAGGACTCTGGAAACACCATATATTTT

d_gene: TRBD2
v_gene: TRBV9
j_gene: TRBJ2-1
abundance: once
CDR3aa: CASSVGTSGNNEQFF
CDR3nt: TGTGCCAGCAGCGTGGGGACTAGCGGAAACAATGAGCAGTTCTTC

d_gene: TRBD2
v_gene: TRBV5-4
j_gene: TRBJ2-7
abundance: NA
CDR3aa: CASSSKLAGGYYEQYF
CDR3nt: TGTGCCAGCAGCTCTAAACTAGCGGGAGGGTATTACGAGCAGTACTTC

d_gene: NA
v_gene: TRBV28
j_gene: TRBJ1-5
abundance: NA
CDR3aa: CASSSGRRQVNQPQHF
CDR3nt: TGTGCCAGCAGTTCAGGACGGCGACAGGTCAATCAGCCCCAGCATTTT

d_gene: NA
v_gene: TRBV6-5
j_gene: TRBJ1-3
abundance: few
CDR3aa: CASSRTVSGNTIYF
CDR3nt: TGTGCCAGCAGTCGTACAGTCTCTGGAAACACCATATATTTT

d_gene: NA
v_gene: TRBV28
j_gene: TRBJ2-3
abundance: NA
CDR3aa: CANEYRCRASTDTQYF
CDR3nt: NA

d_gene: NA
v_gene: TRBV9
j_gene: TRBJ1-3
abundance: NA
CDR3aa: CASSVESGYSGNTIYF
CDR3nt: TGTGCCAGCAGCGTGGAATCAGGTTACTCTGGAAACACCATATATTTT

d_gene: TRBD2
v_gene: TRBV19
j_gene: TRBJ2-6
abundance: NA
CDR3aa: CASSKTSGTTGANVLTF
CDR3nt: TGTGCCAGTAGTAAGACTAGCGGGACGACTGGGGCCAACGTCCTGACTTTC

d_gene: TRBD1
v_gene: TRBV7-8
j_gene: TRBJ2-7
abundance: NA
CDR3aa: CASSLFGIGTVGTYEQYF
CDR3nt: TGTGCCAGCAGCTTATTCGGCATAGGGACAGTTGGCACCTACGAGCAGTACTTC

d_gene: NA
v_gene: TRBV6-1
j_gene: TRBJ1-2
abundance: NA
CDR3aa: CASSLRVRIVDGYTF
CDR3nt: TGTGCCAGCAGTCTACGGGTCCGAATAGTGGATGGCTACACCTTC

d_gene: TRBD2
v_gene: TRBV10-3
j_gene: TRBJ2-2
abundance: NA
CDR3aa: CAIKGLAVAGELFF
CDR3nt: TGTGCCATCAAGGGCCTAGCGGTAGCCGGGGAGCTGTTTTTT

d_gene: NA
v_gene: TRBV28
j_gene: TRBJ1-1
abundance: once
CDR3aa: CASGSTDLITEAFF
CDR3nt: TGTGCCAGCGGTTCAACTGATCTCATCACTGAAGCTTTCTTT

d_gene: NA
v_gene: TRBV6-5
j_gene: TRBJ2-7
abundance: once
CDR3aa: CASSYSQGYEQYF
CDR3nt: TGTGCCAGCAGTTACTCCCAGGGCTACGAGCAGTACTTC

d_gene: NA
v_gene: TRBV28
j_gene: TRBJ2-5
abundance: once
CDR3aa: CASSRYRAEGETQYF
CDR3nt: TGTGCCAGCAGTAGGTACAGGGCGGAAGGAGAGACCCAGTACTTC

d_gene: NA
v_gene: TRBV5-1
j_gene: TRBJ1-3
abundance: NA
CDR3aa: CASTLGQTGNTIYF
CDR3nt: TGCGCCAGCACTCTGGGGCAGACCGGAAACACCATATATTTT

d_gene: NA
v_gene: TRBV18
j_gene: TRBJ2-5
abundance: NA
CDR3aa: CASSPPVRETQYF
CDR3nt: TGTGCCAGCTCACCACCGGTTCGGGAGACCCAGTACTTC

d_gene: TRBD2
v_gene: TRBV19
j_gene: TRBJ2-2
abundance: once
CDR3aa: CASSWSSGISGELFF
CDR3nt: TGTGCCAGTAGTTGGTCTAGCGGGATTTCTGGGGAGCTGTTTTTT

d_gene: NA
v_gene: TRBV7-9
j_gene: TRBJ1-4
abundance: NA
CDR3aa: CASSPRGTEVEKLFF
CDR3nt: TGTGCCAGCAGCCCCCGGGGAACAGAAGTAGAAAAACTGTTTTTT

d_gene: TRBD2
v_gene: TRBV7-9
j_gene: TRBJ2-5
abundance: NA
CDR3aa: CASNLRGGGVLEETQYF
CDR3nt: TGTGCCAGCAACCTTCGGGGGGGTGGGGTCCTGGAGGAGACCCAGTACTTC

d_gene: NA
v_gene: TRBV19
j_gene: TRBJ1-6
abundance: NA
CDR3aa: CASRHSRDSPLHF
CDR3nt: TGTGCCAGTCGACATTCTCGTGATTCACCCCTCCACTTT

d_gene: NA
v_gene: TRBV30
j_gene: TRBJ1-5
abundance: NA
CDR3aa: CAWSGGNSNQPQHF
CDR3nt: TGTGCCTGGAGTGGAGGGAATAGCAATCAGCCCCAGCATTTT

d_gene: NA
v_gene: TRBV28
j_gene: TRBJ1-3
abundance: NA
CDR3aa: CASSSFYFYSLGNTIYF
CDR3nt: TGTGCCAGCAGCTCCTTCTATTTCTACAGTCTTGGAAACACCATATATTTT

d_gene: NA
v_gene: TRBV7-9
j_gene: TRBJ2-3
abundance: NA
CDR3aa: CASMVERTQYF
CDR3nt: TGTGCCAGCATGGTAGAGCGTACGCAGTATTTT

d_gene: TRBD2
v_gene: TRBV28
j_gene: TRBJ2-2
abundance: NA
CDR3aa: CASRIAGGRTGELFF
CDR3nt: TGTGCCAGCAGAATAGCGGGAGGGCGGACCGGGGAGCTGTTTTTT